Presented here are 14 T cell receptor beta chains from one specimen sequenced in a study of Graves' ophthalmopathy and Graves' hyperthyroidism. RNA transcripts yielded amplified TCR beta CDR3 regions. An initial RT-PCR round employing HTBI primers preceded a second-round multiplex PCR. TCRdb re-derived calls from the multiplex PCR reads in MiXCR, one entry per CDR3 protein. The sample has some 380,000 distinct CDR3 sequences, approximately 15% seen once. The sequenced material came from peripheral blood. These receptors were collected from a woman in her late teens or twenties with stable Graves' hyperthyroidism.

This clonotype showed up many times. The J gene is TRBJ1-1, the V gene TRBV12-3 or TRBV12-4; D unresolved. The ends were cut back, 7 bases at V and 8 bases at J, with 11 bases in the middle. The CDR3 loop spans 11 amino acids. The CDR3 here is CASTLRPEAFF. The CDR3 nucleotides are TGTGCCAGCACCTTAAGACCAGAAGCTTTCTTT.

This clonotype has just a few counts. The chain joins TRBV28 to TRBJ1-1, with D possibly matching TRBD1 (5 bases). Germline V lookup: CDR1 MDHEN, CDR2 SYDVKM. There are 14 residues in the CDR3. Trimming shortened V by 3 bases and J by 5 bases, and 13 bases separated the two germline ends. CDR3 bases: TGTGCCAGCAGTTTTGTGACAGTTGCGACTGAAGCTTTCTTT. Its translation is CASSFVTVATEAFF.

This clonotype was observed a few times. V gene TRBV4-1 combines with J gene TRBJ1-1; tentatively, D is TRBD1 (5 bases). The V gene's germline CDR1 is MGHRA and CDR2 YSYEKL. Deletions cut 1 base from V and 1 base from J, with 7 bases between. The CDR3 extends over 14 amino acids. The CDR3 here is CASSQARANTEAFF. The CDR3 nucleotides are TGCGCCAGCAGCCAAGCCAGGGCGAACACTGAAGCTTTCTTT.

This clonotype was recorded at least ten times. This sequence joins TRBV24-1 and TRBJ2-5; 8 nucleotides line up with TRBD1. Germline V gene data show CDR1 as KGHDR and CDR2 as SFDVKD. Trimming removed 2 bases from V and 3 bases from J; junction bases left unmatched: 4. The CDR3 contains 15 residues. For the CDR3, the DNA is TGTGCCACCAGTGATTCACCGGACAGGGAAGAGACCCAGTACTTC. Protein: CATSDSPDREETQYF.

The rearrangement joins TRBV7-3 to TRBJ2-2; perhaps TRBD1 as D (5 bases). V was trimmed by 7 bases and J by 6 bases, leaving 15 bases between them. This CDR3 has 14 residues. Looked up from germline, CDR1 is SGHTA and CDR2 is FQGTGA. The CDR3 is CASKPYQGSGELFF. The CDR3 DNA reads as TGTGCCAGCAAGCCTTACCAGGGTTCCGGGGAGCTGTTTTTT. The complete variable domain, with remaining parts taken from reference TRBV7-3 and TRBJ2-2, reads GAGVSQTPSNKVTEKGKYVELRCDPISGHTALYWYRQSLGQGPEFLIYFQGTGAADDSGLPNDRFFAVRPEGSVSTLKIQRTERGDSAVYLCASKPYQGSGELFFGEGSRLTVL.

This clonotype occurred many times. This may be a read error, as it is one base from a much larger clone. The V gene is TRBV12-3 or TRBV12-4, the J gene TRBJ2-7; maybe TRBD2 (5 bases). This CDR3 contains 14 residues. For the CDR3, the DNA is TGTGCCAGCAGTTATGGCGGGCATGACGCCGAGCGGTACTTC. Translation gives CASSYGGHDAERYF.

This clonotype was found many times. The chain uses TRBV20-1 and TRBJ2-5; D perhaps matches TRBD1 (5 bases). The CDR3 is made up of 13 amino acids. The germline V and J ends were trimmed by 6 bases and 7 bases, with 18 bases remaining between them. Germline V lookup: CDR1 DFQATT, CDR2 SNEGSKA (reference sequence). The CDR3 reads CSASDSHLRTQYF. DNA of the CDR3: TGCAGTGCGAGTGACAGCCACCTTCGGACCCAGTACTTC.

This clonotype was found once. V and J are TRBV2 and TRBJ1-5, with D perhaps TRBD1 (5 bases). Trimming removed 1 base at V and 5 bases at J, with 9 bases between. Per germline, CDR1 SNHLY and CDR2 FYNNEI. This CDR3 has 14 amino acids. The CDR3: CASSEEGRHQPQHF. DNA of the CDR3: TGTGCCAGCAGTGAAGAGGGGAGGCATCAGCCCCAGCATTTT.

This clonotype came up many times. CDR3 bases: TGTGCCAGCAGTCTGACTCAAACGCGGCTCCAAGAGACCCAGTACTTC. This translates into CASSLTQTRLQETQYF. This rearrangement joins TRBV12-3 or TRBV12-4 to TRBJ2-5, with unresolved D. The CDR3 runs to 16 residues. Trimming left V 5 bases short and J 1 base short, with 17 bases between.

This clonotype was seen just once. V usage is TRBV6-1 and J usage is TRBJ2-5; 8 bases are shared with TRBD2. The CDR3 contains 16 residues. Germline CDR1 MNHNS, CDR2 SASEGT. The trim removed 3 bases at V and 0 bases at J, leaving 6 bases unmatched. The CDR3 DNA is TGTGCCAGCAGTGATCGCCAACTAGCGGACCAAGAGACCCAGTACTTC. Translated, it gives CASSDRQLADQETQYF.

A note on this clonotype: One base away lies a much larger clone, so this may be a sequencing read error. The chain couples TRBV7-2 to TRBJ2-4; D is unclear. The germline gives CDR1 SGHTA, CDR2 FQGNSA. The germline V and J ends were trimmed by 5 bases and 8 bases, with 16 bases remaining between them. The CDR3 has 14 residues. The CDR3 region is CASSQDGPVDIQYF. The CDR3 DNA sequence: TGTGCCAGCAGCCAAGACGGGCCGGTGGACATTCAGTACTTC.

The chain uses TRBV12-3 or TRBV12-4 and TRBJ2-7, with D perhaps matching TRBD1 or TRBD2 (6 bases each). There are 15 residues in the CDR3. V was cut by 3 bases and J by 6 bases, with 18 bases left in between. In DNA form, the CDR3 reads TGTGCCAGCAGTTTTTGGGGGGCAGGGTCCACCGAGCAGTACTTC. Translating it yields CASSFWGAGSTEQYF.

This clonotype was counted ten times or more. The CDR3 is CASSMRQGNQPQHF. DNA of the CDR3: TGTGCCAGTAGTATGAGGCAGGGAAATCAGCCCCAGCATTTT. The V and J genes are TRBV19 and TRBJ1-5; possibly TRBD1 for D (5 bases). The CDR3 totals 14 residues. The V end lost 3 bases, the J end lost 4 bases, and 10 bases lay between the germline ends. In germline, CDR1 is LNHDA, CDR2 SQIVND (reference sequence).

This clonotype occurred many times. The J gene is TRBJ2-4, the V gene TRBV6-5; D is uncertain. The CDR3 is 18 amino acids. CDR1 and CDR2 from the germline V gene are MNHEY and SVGAGI. V shed 2 bases and J shed 3 bases, with 20 bases lying between them. The CDR3 DNA reads TGTGCCAGCAGTTACGGCCCTTCACGGTCCGTGGGCAAAAACATTCAGTACTTC. Protein product: CASSYGPSRSVGKNIQYF.